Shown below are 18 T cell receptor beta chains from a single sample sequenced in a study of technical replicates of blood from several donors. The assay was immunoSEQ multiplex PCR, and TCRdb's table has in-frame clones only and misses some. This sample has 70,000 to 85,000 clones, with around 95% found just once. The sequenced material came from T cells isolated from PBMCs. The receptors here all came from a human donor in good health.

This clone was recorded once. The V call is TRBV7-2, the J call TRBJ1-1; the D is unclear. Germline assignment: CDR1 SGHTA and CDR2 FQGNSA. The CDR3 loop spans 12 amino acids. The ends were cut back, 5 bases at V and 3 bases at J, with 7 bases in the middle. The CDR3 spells CASSPYDTEAFF. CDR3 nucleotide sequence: TGTGCCAGCAGCCCCTACGACACTGAAGCTTTCTTT.

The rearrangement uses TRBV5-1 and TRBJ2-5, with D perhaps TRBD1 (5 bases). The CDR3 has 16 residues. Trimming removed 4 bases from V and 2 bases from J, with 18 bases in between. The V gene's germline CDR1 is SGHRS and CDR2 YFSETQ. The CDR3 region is CASSPPLTPGQETQYF. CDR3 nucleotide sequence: TGCGCCAGCAGCCCCCCACTCACCCCAGGGCAAGAGACCCAGTACTTC.

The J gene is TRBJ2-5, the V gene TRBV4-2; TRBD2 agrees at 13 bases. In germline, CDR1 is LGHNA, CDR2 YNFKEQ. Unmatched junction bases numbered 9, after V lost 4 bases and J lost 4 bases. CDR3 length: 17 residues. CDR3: CASSRYTSGGAGETQYF. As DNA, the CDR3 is TGTGCCAGCAGCCGTTACACTAGCGGGGGGGCGGGAGAGACCCAGTACTTC.

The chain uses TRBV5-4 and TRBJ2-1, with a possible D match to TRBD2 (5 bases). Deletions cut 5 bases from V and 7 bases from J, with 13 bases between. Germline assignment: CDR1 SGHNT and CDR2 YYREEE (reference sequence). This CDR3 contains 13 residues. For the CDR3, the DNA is TGTGCCAGCAGTCCCCCTGGAGGAAATGAGCAGTTCTTC. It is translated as CASSPPGGNEQFF.

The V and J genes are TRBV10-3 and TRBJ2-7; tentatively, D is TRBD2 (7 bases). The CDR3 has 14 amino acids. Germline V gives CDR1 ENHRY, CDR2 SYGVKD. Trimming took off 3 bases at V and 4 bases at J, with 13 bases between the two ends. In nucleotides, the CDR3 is TGTGCCATCAGTGAAGGGGGGAGGGCATACGAGCAGTACTTC. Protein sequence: CAISEGGRAYEQYF.

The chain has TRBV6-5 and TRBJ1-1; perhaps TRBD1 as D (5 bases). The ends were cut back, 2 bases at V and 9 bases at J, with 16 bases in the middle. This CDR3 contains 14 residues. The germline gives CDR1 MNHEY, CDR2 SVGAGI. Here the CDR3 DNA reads TGTGCCAGCAGTTACGGACGGGGGAGCGATCAAGCTTTCTTT. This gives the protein CASSYGRGSDQAFF.

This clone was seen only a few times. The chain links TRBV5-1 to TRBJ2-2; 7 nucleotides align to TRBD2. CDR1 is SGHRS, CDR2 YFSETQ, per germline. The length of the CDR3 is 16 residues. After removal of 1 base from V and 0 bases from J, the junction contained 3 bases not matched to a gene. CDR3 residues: CASSLLGGTNTGELFF. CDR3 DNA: TGCGCCAGCAGCTTGTTGGGAGGGACGAACACCGGGGAGCTGTTTTTT.

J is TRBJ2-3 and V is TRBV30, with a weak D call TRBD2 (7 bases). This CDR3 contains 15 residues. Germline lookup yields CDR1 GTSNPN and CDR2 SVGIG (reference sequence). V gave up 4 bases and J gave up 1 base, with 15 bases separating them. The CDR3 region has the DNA TGTGCCTGGATGATGGGGGGGCAAGGCACAGATACGCAGTATTTT. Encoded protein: CAWMMGGQGTDTQYF. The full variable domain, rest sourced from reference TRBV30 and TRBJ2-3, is SQTIHQWPATLVQPVGSPLSLECTVEGTSNPNLYWYRQAAGRGLQLLFYSVGIGQISSEVPQNLSASRPQDRQFILSSKKLLLSDSGFYLCAWMMGGQGTDTQYFGPGTRLTVL.

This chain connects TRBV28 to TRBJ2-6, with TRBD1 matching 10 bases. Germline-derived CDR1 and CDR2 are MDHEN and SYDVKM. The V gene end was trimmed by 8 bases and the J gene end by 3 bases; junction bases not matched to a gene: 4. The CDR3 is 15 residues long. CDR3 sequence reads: CASYDRGRGANVLTF. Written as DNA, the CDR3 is TGTGCCAGCTACGACAGGGGGCGTGGGGCCAACGTCCTGACTTTC.

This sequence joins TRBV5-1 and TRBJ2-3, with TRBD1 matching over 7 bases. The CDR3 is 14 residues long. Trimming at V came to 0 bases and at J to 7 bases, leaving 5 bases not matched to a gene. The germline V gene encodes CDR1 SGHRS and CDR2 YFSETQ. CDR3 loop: CASSLGQGVNTQYF. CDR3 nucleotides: TGCGCCAGCAGCTTGGGGCAGGGGGTCAATACGCAGTATTTT.

CDR3 sequence: CASSWPQHRVGYEQYF. The CDR3 DNA reads TGTGCCAGCAGTTGGCCTCAGCACAGGGTCGGGTACGAGCAGTACTTC. This chain links TRBV28 with TRBJ2-7; possible D gene TRBD1, 6 bases. Germline CDR1 and CDR2: MDHEN and SYDVKM. The CDR3 has 16 residues. V was clipped by 4 bases and J by 4 bases, with 20 bases between them.

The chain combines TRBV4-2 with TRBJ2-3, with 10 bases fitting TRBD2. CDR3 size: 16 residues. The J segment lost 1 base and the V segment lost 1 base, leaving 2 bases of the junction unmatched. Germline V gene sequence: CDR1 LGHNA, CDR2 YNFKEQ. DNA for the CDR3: TGTGCCAGCAGCCAAGCTCTAGCGGGGGGCACAGATACGCAGTATTTT. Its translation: CASSQALAGGTDTQYF.

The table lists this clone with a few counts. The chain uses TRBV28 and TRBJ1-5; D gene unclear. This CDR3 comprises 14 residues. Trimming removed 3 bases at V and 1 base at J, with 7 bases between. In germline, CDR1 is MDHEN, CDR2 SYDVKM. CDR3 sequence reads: CASSFKQSNQPQHF. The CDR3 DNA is TGTGCCAGCAGTTTTAAACAGAGCAATCAGCCCCAGCATTTT.

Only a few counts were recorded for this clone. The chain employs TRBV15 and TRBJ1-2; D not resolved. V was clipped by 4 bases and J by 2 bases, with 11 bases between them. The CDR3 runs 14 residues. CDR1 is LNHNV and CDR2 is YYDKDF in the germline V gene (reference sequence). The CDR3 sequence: CATSIPGRNYGYTF. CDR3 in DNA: TGTGCCACCAGCATCCCCGGCAGGAACTATGGCTACACCTTC.

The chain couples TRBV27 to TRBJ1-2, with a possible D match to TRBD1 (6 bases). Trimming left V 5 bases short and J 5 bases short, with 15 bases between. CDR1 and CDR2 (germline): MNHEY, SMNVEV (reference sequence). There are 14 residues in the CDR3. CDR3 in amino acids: CASSAQGTTYGYTF. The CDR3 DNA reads TGTGCCAGCAGTGCCCAAGGGACAACTTATGGCTACACCTTC.

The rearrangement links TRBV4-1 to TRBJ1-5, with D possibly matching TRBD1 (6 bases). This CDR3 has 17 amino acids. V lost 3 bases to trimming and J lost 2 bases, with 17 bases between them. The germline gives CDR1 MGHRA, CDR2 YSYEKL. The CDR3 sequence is CASSQGMLGAGNQPQHF. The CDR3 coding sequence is TGCGCCAGCAGCCAGGGAATGTTGGGGGCCGGCAATCAGCCCCAGCATTTT.

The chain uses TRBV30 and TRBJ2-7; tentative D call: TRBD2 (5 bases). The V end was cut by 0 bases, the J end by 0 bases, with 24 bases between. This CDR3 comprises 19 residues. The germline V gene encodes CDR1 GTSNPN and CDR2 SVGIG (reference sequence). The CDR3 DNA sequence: TGTGCCTGGAGTGTTACATTGTTTTCCCCGGGAAGAGGCTCCTACGAGCAGTACTTC. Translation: CAWSVTLFSPGRGSYEQYF.

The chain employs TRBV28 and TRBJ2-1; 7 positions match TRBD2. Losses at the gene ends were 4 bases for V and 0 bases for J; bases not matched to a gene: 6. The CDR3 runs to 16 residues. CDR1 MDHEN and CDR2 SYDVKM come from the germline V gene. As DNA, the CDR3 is TGTGCCAGCAGTTCAGCGGGCGGGAGCTCCTACAATGAGCAGTTCTTC. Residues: CASSSAGGSSYNEQFF.